This TCR beta chain came from a study of T cell repertoires in cytomegalovirus infection. In the study overall: CMV infection and matching HLA type were both indicated by public TCR beta signatures.

Whole-study findings and limits: The ex vivo response showed dominance by HLA-C-restricted CMV-specific TCR beta clonotypes. Based on cumulative public TCR beta family frequency, carriers of CMV plus the relevant HLA were identified.

CDR3 length equals 14 residues. After removal of 6 bases from V and 5 bases from J, the junction contained 8 bases not matched to a gene. Looked up from germline, CDR1 is SQVTM and CDR2 is ANQGSEA. This clonotype was seen only a few times. Its antigen is undetermined. TCRdb reanalysed the reads using MiXCR and keeps one entry per CDR3 protein. Of 200,000 to 300,000 distinct CDR3 sequences listed, approximately 6.7% are singletons. V and J are TRBV29-1 and TRBJ2-7, with 12 bases aligning to TRBD1. The sequenced material came from PBMCs. The clonotype was recovered from a human donor in good health (CMV status not recorded). Some clones in this sample may be carry-over from other donors' samples. Written as DNA, the CDR3 is TGCAGCGTGGTACAGGGACAGGGGGCGGACGAGCAGTACTTC. It specifies CSVVQGQGADEQYF.